The rows below give T cell receptor beta chains drawn from one sample of a study of cytomegalovirus exposure and HLA in healthy donors. Profiled with immunoSEQ multiplex PCR; TCRdb holds only in-frame clones, not every one. The sample shows about 140,000 clones, approximately 85% of them seen only once. Sequencing input: PBMCs. All receptors come from a woman in her thirties or forties in good health and CMV-seronegative. CDR3s include the opening cysteine and the closing phenylalanine or tryptophan. A D gene is named only where the DNA matches it firmly. Size is stated for part of the rows, as once, few or many counts, or as a class when the clone is expanded.

cdr3_aa: CASTRAGVYNEQFF
cdr3_nt: TGTGCCAGCACGCGGGCGGGGGTCTACAATGAGCAGTTCTTC
d_call: TRBD2
j_call: TRBJ2-1
v_call: TRBV7-8
clone_size: -
cdr3_length: 14

cdr3_aa: CASSPKTESYEQYF
cdr3_nt: TGTGCCAGCAGTCCAAAGACAGAATCCTACGAGCAGTACTTC
d_call: -
j_call: TRBJ2-7
v_call: TRBV27
clone_size: -
cdr3_length: 14

cdr3_aa: CASSLVALSGRVHEQFF
cdr3_nt: TGTGCCAGCAGCTTAGTAGCTCTTAGCGGGAGGGTCCATGAGCAGTTCTTC
d_call: TRBD2
j_call: TRBJ2-1
v_call: TRBV11-1
clone_size: -
cdr3_length: 17

cdr3_aa: CSSSLWGVPLYGYTF
cdr3_nt: TGTTCCAGCTCGTTGTGGGGGGTTCCCCTCTATGGCTACACCTTC
d_call: -
j_call: TRBJ1-2
v_call: TRBV7-9
clone_size: -
cdr3_length: 15

cdr3_aa: CASSLVLLGRANTGELFF
cdr3_nt: TGTGCCAGCAGCTTGGTTCTCTTGGGGAGGGCCAACACCGGGGAGCTGTTTTTT
d_call: TRBD2
j_call: TRBJ2-2
v_call: TRBV5-6
clone_size: -
cdr3_length: 18

cdr3_aa: CGQIVRPYYGYTF
cdr3_nt: TGTGGACAGATCGTTCGACCCTATTATGGCTACACCTTC
d_call: -
j_call: TRBJ1-2
v_call: TRBV6-5
clone_size: -
cdr3_length: 13

cdr3_aa: CASSQEVPGEQYF
cdr3_nt: TGCGCCAGCAGCCAAGAGGTTCCGGGCGAGCAGTACTTC
d_call: -
j_call: TRBJ2-7
v_call: TRBV4-1
clone_size: -
cdr3_length: 13

cdr3_aa: CASSSGRTPPEQFF
cdr3_nt: TGTGCCAGCAGCTCAGGAAGGACTCCCCCGGAGCAGTTCTTC
d_call: -
j_call: TRBJ2-1
v_call: TRBV11-3
clone_size: -
cdr3_length: 14

cdr3_aa: CASSVGDRGSYEQYF
cdr3_nt: TGTGCCAGCAGCGTAGGGGACAGGGGGTCCTACGAGCAGTACTTC
d_call: TRBD1
j_call: TRBJ2-7
v_call: TRBV9
clone_size: -
cdr3_length: 15

cdr3_aa: CASSLGVHNQPQHF
cdr3_nt: TGTGCCAGCAGTCTAGGGGTGCACAATCAGCCCCAGCATTTT
d_call: -
j_call: TRBJ1-5
v_call: TRBV6-5
clone_size: -
cdr3_length: 14

cdr3_aa: CASQTGANTEAFF
cdr3_nt: TGTGCCAGCCAGACAGGCGCGAACACTGAAGCTTTCTTT
d_call: -
j_call: TRBJ1-1
v_call: TRBV6-4
clone_size: -
cdr3_length: 13

cdr3_aa: CASTLGRGSSYEQYF
cdr3_nt: TGTGCCAGTACCCTCGGGAGGGGGAGCTCCTACGAGCAGTACTTC
d_call: TRBD2
j_call: TRBJ2-7
v_call: TRBV19
clone_size: -
cdr3_length: 15

cdr3_aa: CASSSGLAGGRQETQYF
cdr3_nt: TGTGCCAGCAGCTCGGGACTAGCGGGAGGGCGACAAGAGACCCAGTACTTC
d_call: TRBD2
j_call: TRBJ2-5
v_call: TRBV5-8
clone_size: -
cdr3_length: 17

cdr3_aa: CASSPPFPNYEQYF
cdr3_nt: TGTGCCAGCTCACCACCCTTTCCTAACTACGAGCAGTACTTC
d_call: -
j_call: TRBJ2-7
v_call: TRBV18
clone_size: -
cdr3_length: 14

cdr3_aa: CASSLQGSPNEQYF
cdr3_nt: TGTGCCAGCAGCTTACAGGGGAGCCCAAACGAGCAGTACTTC
d_call: -
j_call: TRBJ2-7
v_call: TRBV11-3
clone_size: -
cdr3_length: 14

cdr3_aa: CASSSTSGRWPDTQYF
cdr3_nt: TGTGCCAGCAGCTCAACTAGCGGGAGGTGGCCAGATACGCAGTATTTT
d_call: TRBD2
j_call: TRBJ2-3
v_call: TRBV11-3
clone_size: -
cdr3_length: 16

cdr3_aa: CASSRDRAYEQYF
cdr3_nt: TGTGCCAGCAGCCGGGACAGGGCCTACGAGCAGTACTTC
d_call: TRBD1
j_call: TRBJ2-7
v_call: TRBV6-6
clone_size: few
cdr3_length: 13

cdr3_aa: CASSLPGETQYF
cdr3_nt: TGTGCCAGCAGCCTGCCGGGGGAGACCCAGTACTTC
d_call: -
j_call: TRBJ2-5
v_call: TRBV11-2
clone_size: -
cdr3_length: 12

cdr3_aa: CASRPTGNSNQPQHF
cdr3_nt: TGTGCCAGCAGACCGACAGGGAATAGCAATCAGCCCCAGCATTTT
d_call: TRBD1
j_call: TRBJ1-5
v_call: TRBV6-1
clone_size: -
cdr3_length: 15

cdr3_aa: CATSSGTSGGLDTQYF
cdr3_nt: TGTGCCACCAGCAGCGGGACTAGCGGGGGCTTGGATACGCAGTATTTT
d_call: TRBD2
j_call: TRBJ2-3
v_call: TRBV15
clone_size: -
cdr3_length: 16

cdr3_aa: CASSYPLAGKVEQYF
cdr3_nt: TGTGCCAGCAGTTACCCACTAGCGGGGAAGGTGGAGCAGTACTTC
d_call: TRBD2
j_call: TRBJ2-7
v_call: TRBV6-5
clone_size: -
cdr3_length: 15

cdr3_aa: CASSFLAGGSYNEQFF
cdr3_nt: TGTGCCAGCAGCTTCCTAGCGGGAGGGTCCTACAATGAGCAGTTCTTC
d_call: TRBD2
j_call: TRBJ2-1
v_call: TRBV11-2
clone_size: once
cdr3_length: 16

cdr3_aa: CASSLVAGRGSDTQYF
cdr3_nt: TGTGCCAGCAGCTTAGTGGCAGGGAGGGGTTCTGATACGCAGTATTTT
d_call: TRBD2
j_call: TRBJ2-3
v_call: TRBV11-3
clone_size: -
cdr3_length: 16

cdr3_aa: CAWSRDRVHDEQFF
cdr3_nt: TGTGCCTGGAGTCGGGACAGGGTACACGATGAGCAGTTCTTC
d_call: TRBD1
j_call: TRBJ2-1
v_call: TRBV30
clone_size: -
cdr3_length: 14

cdr3_aa: CASSWGGGTYEQYF
cdr3_nt: TGTGCCAGCAGTTGGGGGGGAGGGACCTACGAGCAGTACTTC
d_call: TRBD2
j_call: TRBJ2-7
v_call: TRBV28
clone_size: -
cdr3_length: 14

cdr3_aa: CASSQTGGETQYF
cdr3_nt: TGCGCCAGCTCCCAGACAGGGGGAGAGACCCAGTACTTC
d_call: TRBD1
j_call: TRBJ2-5
v_call: TRBV10-1
clone_size: -
cdr3_length: 13

cdr3_aa: CAISDPSGTQYF
cdr3_nt: TGTGCCATCAGTGATCCCAGCGGCACGCAGTATTTT
d_call: -
j_call: TRBJ2-3
v_call: TRBV10-3
clone_size: -
cdr3_length: 12

cdr3_aa: CSAAGKVHTEAFF
cdr3_nt: TGCAGCGCCGCCGGGAAGGTCCACACTGAAGCTTTCTTT
d_call: -
j_call: TRBJ1-1
v_call: TRBV29-1
clone_size: -
cdr3_length: 13

cdr3_aa: CASSLRKGRGSYNEQFF
cdr3_nt: TGTGCCAGCAGCTTGAGAAAGGGCAGGGGGTCCTACAATGAGCAGTTCTTC
d_call: TRBD1
j_call: TRBJ2-1
v_call: TRBV7-9
clone_size: -
cdr3_length: 17

cdr3_aa: CASSFRGANTGELFF
cdr3_nt: TGTGCCAGCAGCTTCAGGGGCGCAAACACCGGGGAGCTGTTTTTT
d_call: -
j_call: TRBJ2-2
v_call: TRBV11-2
clone_size: -
cdr3_length: 15

cdr3_aa: CASSFSVQGPGELFF
cdr3_nt: TGCGCCAGCAGCTTTAGCGTCCAGGGGCCCGGGGAGCTGTTTTTT
d_call: -
j_call: TRBJ2-2
v_call: TRBV5-1
clone_size: -
cdr3_length: 15

cdr3_aa: CASRPPAGQGPNEQFF
cdr3_nt: TGTGCCAGCAGGCCTCCAGCGGGACAGGGGCCCAATGAGCAGTTCTTC
d_call: TRBD1
j_call: TRBJ2-1
v_call: TRBV27
clone_size: -
cdr3_length: 16

cdr3_aa: CASQALDRGEAFF
cdr3_nt: TGCGCCAGCCAGGCCCTGGACAGGGGTGAAGCTTTCTTT
d_call: TRBD1
j_call: TRBJ1-1
v_call: TRBV5-1
clone_size: -
cdr3_length: 13

cdr3_aa: CASSFLAGGARSSYEQYF
cdr3_nt: TGCGCCAGCAGCTTTCTAGCGGGAGGGGCTCGAAGCTCCTACGAGCAGTACTTC
d_call: TRBD2
j_call: TRBJ2-7
v_call: TRBV5-1
clone_size: -
cdr3_length: 18

cdr3_aa: CASSFTGTGASGANVLTF
cdr3_nt: TGTGCCAGCAGCTTTACTGGGACAGGGGCTTCTGGGGCCAACGTCCTGACTTTC
d_call: TRBD1
j_call: TRBJ2-6
v_call: TRBV5-4
clone_size: -
cdr3_length: 18

cdr3_aa: CASSTGTGLSEQYF
cdr3_nt: TGCGCCAGCAGTACCGGGACAGGGCTGAGTGAGCAGTACTTC
d_call: TRBD1
j_call: TRBJ2-7
v_call: TRBV10-1
clone_size: once
cdr3_length: 14

cdr3_aa: CASSISIAGEQYF
cdr3_nt: TGTGCCAGTAGTATCTCGATCGCGGGCGAGCAGTACTTC
d_call: -
j_call: TRBJ2-7
v_call: TRBV19
clone_size: -
cdr3_length: 13

cdr3_aa: CSAGTGPDEQYF
cdr3_nt: TGCAGCGCTGGGACAGGGCCGGACGAGCAGTACTTC
d_call: TRBD1
j_call: TRBJ2-7
v_call: TRBV29-1
clone_size: once
cdr3_length: 12

cdr3_aa: CSSSPQGGGGQPQHF
cdr3_nt: TGTTCCAGCAGCCCCCAGGGCGGGGGGGGACAGCCCCAGCATTTT
d_call: -
j_call: TRBJ1-5
v_call: TRBV7-9
clone_size: -
cdr3_length: 15

cdr3_aa: CASSPRRVPYNEQFF
cdr3_nt: TGTGCCAGCAGTCCAAGGAGGGTCCCCTACAATGAGCAGTTCTTC
d_call: -
j_call: TRBJ2-1
v_call: TRBV28
clone_size: -
cdr3_length: 15

cdr3_aa: CSSSLVTSGTYNEQFF
cdr3_nt: TGTTCCAGCAGCTTAGTAACTAGCGGGACCTACAATGAGCAGTTCTTC
d_call: TRBD2
j_call: TRBJ2-1
v_call: TRBV7-9
clone_size: -
cdr3_length: 16